The rows below give T cell receptor beta chains drawn from one sample of a study of beta chain features in type 1 diabetes. The method was immunoSEQ multiplex PCR; TCRdb's version includes in-frame clones alone and lacks a portion of them. Counted here are 640,000 or so clones, about an eighth occurring once; the ten biggest clones make up about 0.02%. The sample comprised naive CD4+ T cells from blood. All receptors derive from a man younger than 35 with type 1 diabetes. CDR3s include the opening cysteine and the closing phenylalanine or tryptophan. The D gene is left open where the match is weak. The size entry is marked missing in some rows and otherwise reads once, few, many or a size class.

V gene	D gene	J gene	clone size	CDR3 protein	CDR3 DNA
TRBV2	NA	TRBJ1-2	NA	CASSEVQAGLNGYTF	TGTGCCAGCAGTGAAGTGCAGGCAGGGCTGAATGGCTACACCTTC
TRBV11-2	TRBD1	TRBJ1-6	few	CASRPKGAKYISPLHF	TGTGCCAGCAGACCCAAGGGGGCCAAGTATATTTCACCCCTCCACTTT
TRBV6-5	TRBD2	TRBJ2-3	few	CASSYSSGGRDTQYF	TGTGCCAGCAGTTACTCGAGCGGGGGCCGGGATACGCAGTATTTT
TRBV30	NA	TRBJ1-6	few	CAWSGGVVSPLHF	TGTGCCTGGAGTGGAGGGGTCGTTTCACCCCTCCACTTT
TRBV9	NA	TRBJ1-2	NA	CASSALQFQGYGYTF	TGTGCCAGCAGCGCCCTACAGTTCCAGGGGTATGGCTACACCTTC
TRBV14	TRBD2	TRBJ2-1	NA	CASSYAGLLAGNYNEQFF	TGTGCCAGCAGCTACGCGGGGCTACTAGCGGGGAACTACAATGAGCAGTTCTTC
TRBV25-1	NA	TRBJ1-2	NA	CASSRVSANYGYTF	TGTGCCAGCAGCAGGGTATCGGCTAATTATGGCTACACCTTC
TRBV15	TRBD1	TRBJ2-3	few	CATSMGQSTDTQYF	TGTGCCACCAGCATGGGACAGTCTACAGATACGCAGTATTTT
TRBV19	TRBD1	TRBJ1-2	few	CASRISLTGDFGYTF	TGTGCCAGTAGAATAAGTCTGACAGGGGATTTCGGCTACACCTTC
TRBV30	NA	TRBJ1-1	few	CAWSVGGTEAFF	TGTGCCTGGAGTGTTGGGGGCACTGAAGCTTTCTTT
TRBV7-9	NA	TRBJ1-5	NA	CASSLGAGAIGNQPQHF	TGTGCCAGCAGCTTAGGAGCGGGGGCTATAGGCAATCAGCCCCAGCATTTT
TRBV29-1	TRBD1	TRBJ1-4	few	CSVRQGVDEKLFF	TGCAGCGTCCGACAGGGGGTAGATGAAAAACTGTTTTTT
TRBV2	TRBD1	TRBJ1-5	few	CASSEAQGSLQNQPQHF	TGTGCCAGCAGTGAAGCACAGGGGTCCCTTCAGAATCAGCCCCAGCATTTT
TRBV19	TRBD1	TRBJ2-7	few	CASTRTGTTYEQYF	TGTGCCAGTACCAGGACAGGGACGACCTACGAGCAGTACTTC
TRBV28	NA	TRBJ1-1	few	CASLWDTEAFF	TGTGCCAGCCTCTGGGACACTGAAGCTTTCTTT
TRBV19	NA	TRBJ2-3	NA	CASTPSTGNADTQYF	TGTGCCAGTACTCCTTCGACAGGTAACGCAGATACGCAGTATTTT
TRBV11-1	NA	TRBJ2-7	NA	CASSQGINHEQYF	TGTGCCAGCAGCCAAGGAATTAACCACGAGCAGTACTTC
TRBV2	NA	TRBJ2-1	NA	CASSSDGALVGYNEQFF	TGTGCCAGCAGCTCCGACGGGGCATTAGTAGGATACAATGAGCAGTTCTTC
TRBV5-6	NA	TRBJ2-5	NA	CASSWGLRGGETQYF	TGTGCCAGCAGCTGGGGGCTTCGGGGCGGTGAGACCCAGTACTTC
TRBV21-1	NA	TRBJ2-6	few	CASSMYGTAKSGANVLTF	TGTGCCAGCAGCATGTACGGGACTGCAAAATCTGGGGCCAACGTCCTGACTTTC
TRBV15	TRBD1	TRBJ2-7	NA	CATSRVGTGEQYF	TGTGCCACCAGCAGAGTCGGGACAGGCGAGCAGTACTTC
TRBV6-1	NA	TRBJ2-7	NA	CASRGGGSYEQYF	TGTGCCAGCAGGGGAGGGGGCTCCTACGAGCAGTACTTC
TRBV5-8	TRBD1	TRBJ2-4	NA	CASSLAGTGIGNIQYF	TGTGCCAGCAGCTTGGCCGGGACAGGGATAGGAAACATTCAGTACTTC
TRBV30	TRBD1	TRBJ1-1	NA	CAWSPIPGTGNIELAEAFF	TGTGCCTGGAGTCCCATCCCGGGGACAGGAAACATAGAGCTCGCTGAAGCTTTCTTT
TRBV2	NA	TRBJ2-4	few	CASSGGAKNIQYF	TGTGCCAGCAGTGGAGGCGCCAAAAACATTCAGTACTTC
TRBV12-5	NA	TRBJ2-5	NA	CASARDNHQETQYF	TGTGCTAGTGCCCGGGACAATCATCAAGAGACCCAGTACTTC
TRBV19	NA	TRBJ1-5	few	CASSIVGGLYSNQPQHF	TGTGCCAGTAGTATAGTCGGCGGATTATATAGCAATCAGCCCCAGCATTTT
TRBV30	NA	TRBJ1-2	NA	CAQVRRSDGYTF	TGTGCCCAGGTTCGGCGAAGCGATGGCTACACCTTC
TRBV4-1	TRBD1	TRBJ1-1	few	CASSHPRGQVDTEAFF	TGCGCCAGCAGCCACCCCCGGGGACAGGTGGACACTGAAGCTTTCTTT
TRBV7-7	NA	TRBJ2-5	few	CASSSQGVGETQYF	TGTGCCAGCAGCTCACAGGGTGTCGGGGAGACCCAGTACTTC
TRBV28	TRBD1	TRBJ1-6	NA	CASSLGQGTSPLHF	TGTGCCAGCAGCCTGGGACAGGGAACTTCACCCCTCCACTTT
TRBV19	TRBD1	TRBJ1-2	few	CASKGQGGIYGYTF	TGTGCCAGTAAGGGACAGGGGGGGATCTATGGCTACACCTTC
TRBV5-1	NA	TRBJ1-4	NA	CASSLRGLEEKLFF	TGCGCCAGCAGCTTAAGGGGTTTAGAAGAAAAACTGTTTTTT
TRBV4-1	NA	TRBJ1-5	few	CASSLSRGVQPQHF	TGCGCCAGCAGCCTATCGCGGGGGGTTCAGCCCCAGCATTTT
TRBV7-6	NA	TRBJ1-1	few	CASSIAGDQVAFF	TGTGCCAGCAGCATAGCCGGGGACCAGGTAGCTTTCTTT
TRBV7-2	NA	TRBJ1-4	few	CASSLGLATNEKLFF	TGTGCCAGCAGCCTCGGACTTGCAACTAATGAAAAACTGTTTTTT
TRBV29-1	TRBD2	TRBJ2-2	NA	CSVQGLAGDQNTGELFF	TGCAGCGTTCAAGGACTAGCGGGGGACCAAAACACCGGGGAGCTGTTTTTT
TRBV30	TRBD1	TRBJ1-1	few	CAWSGGDSTEAFF	TGTGCCTGGAGTGGCGGGGACAGCACTGAAGCTTTCTTT